One sample yielded the 8 T cell receptor beta chains listed below, sequenced in a study of T cell clonality in common variable immunodeficiency. TCRdb keeps only in-frame clones here, not all; method: immunoSEQ multiplex PCR. The sample includes roughly 55,000 clones, none of them occurring once. Sequencing used peripheral blood mononuclear cells. The receptors here all came from a person aged 18 to 70 in good health.

This clone was seen many times. The read gets to within 3 residues of the CDR3 end, and the germline J gene fills in the rest. This rearrangement joins TRBV7-2 to TRBJ2-7; TRBD2 agrees at 9 bases. J was trimmed by 0 bases and V by 5 bases; bases with no gene match: 5. CDR1 is SGHTA and CDR2 is FQGNSA in the germline V gene. The CDR3 length is 15 residues. Partial CDR3 DNA: TGTGCCAGCAGCACCGTAGCGGGAGACTCCTACGAG. As protein: CASSTVAGDSYE. The full CDR3 reads CASSTVAGDSYEQYF.

This clone was observed a handful of times. The read halts 3 residues ahead of the CDR3 end, with the missing end drawn from the germline J gene. V and J are TRBV25-1 and TRBJ1-5, with D uncertain. Trimming left V 11 bases short and J 7 bases short, with 6 bases between. CDR1 is MGHDK, CDR2 SYGVNS, per germline. This CDR3 region has 9 residues. CDR3 bases read: TGTGCCGCGGCCCAGCCC. It yields the protein CAAAQP. The complete CDR3 sequence is CAAAQPQHF.

This clone occurred a few times. The read ends 3 residues shy of where the CDR3 ends; the end is completed using the germline J gene. The chain combines TRBV6-1 with TRBJ1-2; 9 bases are shared with TRBD1. The CDR3 length is 17 residues. Trimming at V came to 2 bases and at J to 4 bases, leaving 11 bases not matched to a gene. Germline V gene sequence: CDR1 MNHNS, CDR2 SASEGT. The DNA read from the CDR3 is TGTGCCAGCAGTGAATCGATTACAGGGGGCGAGTTCTATGGC. It translates to CASSESITGGEFYG. The whole CDR3 reads CASSESITGGEFYGYTF.

This clone has ten or more counts. The read finishes 3 residues shy of the CDR3 end, and the germline J gene is used to complete it. V gene TRBV6-2 or TRBV6-3 combines with J gene TRBJ1-1, with 7 bases fitting TRBD1. Germline loops: CDR1 MNHEY, CDR2 SVGEGT. Germline trimming cut 5 bases from V and 7 bases from J; bases unmatched to any gene: 10. The length of the CDR3 is 14 residues. CDR3 amino acids: CASSARTGRNEAFF. The CDR3 DNA, read in part, is TGTGCCAGCAGTGCCCGGACAGGCCGGAATGAA.

The DNA read from the CDR3 is TGTGCCAGCAGCGTTCTAGCGGGAGGCCAAGAGACC. Translated, it gives CASSVLAGGQET. The whole CDR3 sequence is CASSVLAGGQETQYF. The rearrangement links TRBV11-3 to TRBJ2-5; 11 bases line up with TRBD2. The CDR3 end falls 3 residues outside the read, so it is completed with the germline J gene. V lost 5 bases, J lost 1 base, and 3 bases stayed unmatched. Germline V lookup: CDR1 SGHNT, CDR2 YENEEA. CDR3 length: 15 amino acids.

At least ten counts were recorded for this clone. The CDR3 is cut off 3 residues early in the read; its end comes from the germline J gene. The chain carries TRBV20-1 and TRBJ2-5; D is possibly TRBD2 (5 bases). The CDR3 spans 14 residues. Trimming took 0 bases from V and 3 from J, leaving 11 bases between them. Germline CDR1 reads DFQATT; CDR2 reads SNEGSKA (reference sequence). CDR3: CSARDESGKETQYF. The covered CDR3 bases are TGCAGTGCTAGAGACGAAAGCGGAAAAGAGACC.

This clone was observed many times. The CDR3 end falls 3 residues outside the read, so it is completed with the germline J gene. This chain uses TRBV20-1 with TRBJ2-1; 9 nucleotides align to TRBD2. CDR3 size: 15 residues. The germline CDR1 and CDR2 sequences are DFQATT and SNEGSKA (reference sequence). CDR3 loop: CSPDGTSHGGNEQFF. The part of the CDR3 DNA that was read is TGCAGCCCTGACGGGACTAGCCACGGCGGTAATGAG.

This clone was found many times. The read ends 3 residues early relative to the CDR3; the germline J gene fills the gap. The genes are TRBV5-4 and TRBJ2-3; 8 bases map to TRBD2. CDR3 size: 15 residues. Losses at the gene ends were 0 bases for V and 6 bases for J; bases not matched to a gene: 6. Germline values: CDR1 SGHNT, CDR2 YYREEE (reference sequence). The CDR3 bases that were read are TGTGCCAGCAGCTTGGCCCGGGCGGGAGGTGATACG. It codes for CASSLARAGGDT. From start to end, the CDR3 is CASSLARAGGDTQYF.